Shown below are 9 T cell receptor beta chains from a single sample sequenced in a study of shared clonotypes between healthy human individuals. The assay was immunoSEQ multiplex PCR, and TCRdb's table has in-frame clones only and misses some. The repertoire holds 450,000 to 650,000 clones, with roughly four fifths as singletons. Sequencing was done on a sample of PBMCs. Every receptor here comes from a woman in her 40s in good health. Some clones in this sample may be carry-over from other donors' samples.

DNA for the CDR3: TGTGCCAGCAGCTTGGGGGACAGCCCCTACGAGCAGTACTTC. It is translated as CASSLGDSPYEQYF. The rearrangement uses TRBV5-4 and TRBJ2-7; 7 nucleotides align to TRBD1. V was clipped by 0 bases and J by 2 bases; unmatched bases: 2. CDR3 length equals 14 residues. Germline V gene lookup returns CDR1 SGHNT and CDR2 YYREEE (reference sequence).

The V gene is TRBV9, the J gene TRBJ2-2; D might be TRBD1 or TRBD2, each matching 6 bases. This CDR3 region has 14 residues. Trimming stripped 0 bases from V and 7 bases from J, with 10 bases between. Germline CDR1 is SGDLS and CDR2 is YYNGEE. CDR3 coding DNA: TGTGCCAGCAGCGTAGTAGGGGGAGGCGGGGAGCTGTTTTTT. It encodes CASSVVGGGGELFF.

CDR3 loop: CASSPSRWGYEKLFF. In DNA, the CDR3 is TGTGCCAGTAGCCCAAGTCGGTGGGGATATGAAAAACTGTTTTTT. The chain links TRBV19 to TRBJ1-4; D gene uncertain. In germline, CDR1 is LNHDA, CDR2 SQIVND (reference sequence). This CDR3 region has 15 residues. Trimming stripped 6 bases from V and 6 bases from J, with 17 bases between.

The chain is built from TRBV29-1 and TRBJ2-2; 13 bases fit TRBD2. Germline lookup yields CDR1 SQVTM and CDR2 ANQGSEA. V gave up 5 bases and J gave up 5 bases; unmatched junction bases: 5. CDR3 size: 15 residues. DNA for the CDR3: TGCAGCGTTCCCGGGACTAGCGGGGTTACCGGGGAGCTGTTTTTT. This gives the protein CSVPGTSGVTGELFF.

This clone has only a few counts. Other DNA sequences in this sample translate to the same CDR3. V gene TRBV25-1 combines with J gene TRBJ2-2; D is undetermined. Germline V gene lookup returns CDR1 MGHDK and CDR2 SYGVNS. This CDR3 comprises 14 residues. Trimming took off 1 base at V and 3 bases at J, with 6 bases between the two ends. CDR3 coding DNA: TGTGCCAGCAGTGAATCTGCTCACACCGGGGAGCTGTTTTTT. This translates into CASSESAHTGELFF.

V usage is TRBV6-6 and J usage is TRBJ2-7; D tentatively reads TRBD1 or TRBD2 (5 bases each). Germline V gene lookup returns CDR1 MNHNY and CDR2 SVGAGI (reference sequence). V was shortened by 0 bases and J by 4 bases, with 10 bases between the two germline ends. The CDR3 has 14 amino acids. CDR3 DNA: TGTGCCAGCAGTTACTCGGGGGACCTGTACGAGCAGTACTTC. Its protein is CASSYSGDLYEQYF.

This sequence joins TRBV7-9 and TRBJ1-2; 9 bases agree with TRBD1. Losses at the gene ends were 5 bases for V and 1 base for J; bases not matched to a gene: 8. The CDR3 runs 16 residues. CDR1 is SEHNR and CDR2 is FQNEAQ in the germline V gene (reference sequence). The DNA of the CDR3 is TGTGCCAGCAGCCGAAGTTGGGACAGGGTTAACTATGGCTACACCTTC. As protein: CASSRSWDRVNYGYTF. The full variable domain, rest sourced from reference TRBV7-9 and TRBJ1-2, is DTGVSQNPRHKITKRGQNVTFRCDPISEHNRLYWYRQTLGQGPEFLTYFQNEAQLEKSRLLSDRFSAERPKGSFSTLEIQRTEQGDSAMYLCASSRSWDRVNYGYTFGSGTRLTVV.

The chain's CDR3 is CASSRKKSGANVLTF. For the CDR3, the DNA is TGTGCCAGTAGTAGGAAGAAGTCCGGGGCCAACGTCCTGACTTTC. J is TRBJ2-6 and V is TRBV19; D is uncertain. Germline V gene data show CDR1 as LNHDA and CDR2 as SQIVND (reference sequence). Between the trimmed V and J ends, which lost 4 bases and 4 bases, there was a span of 11 bases. The CDR3 loop spans 15 amino acids. Combining the CDR3 with reference TRBV19 and TRBJ2-6 gives the whole variable domain DGGITQSPKYLFRKEGQNVTLSCEQNLNHDAMYWYRQDPGQGLRLIYYSQIVNDFQKGDIAEGYSVSREKKESFPLTVTSAQKNPTAFYLCASSRKKSGANVLTFGAGSRLTVL.

This chain joins TRBV2 and TRBJ2-3; 8 bases are shared with TRBD2. Losses at the gene ends were 6 bases for V and 13 bases for J; bases not matched to a gene: 21. The germline V gene has CDR1 SNHLY and CDR2 FYNNEI. This CDR3 is 16 amino acids long. This chain's CDR3 is CASSSGGPENRIIEYF. CDR3 DNA: TGTGCCAGCAGCTCGGGAGGGCCAGAGAACCGCATCATTGAGTATTTT.